The rows below give T cell receptor beta chains drawn from one sample of a study of T cell repertoires in cytomegalovirus infection. MiXCR, applied by TCRdb to the reads, yields one record per CDR3 protein. The sample yields around 300,000 distinct CDR3 sequences, roughly 21% seen once. Their target antigens are unknown. The sequencing used cultured PBMCs, collected from culture after CMV antigen stimulation. These receptors all come from a human donor in good health (CMV status not recorded). Some clones in this sample may be carry-over from other donors' samples. Both conserved end residues are part of each CDR3. The order of the fields is J gene, clone size, V gene, D gene, CDR3 DNA, CDR3 protein. The D gene is left open where the match is weak. Size tells how often a clone was seen (once, few, many) or the class of an expanded clone, and some rows leave it out.

TRBJ2-1,many,TRBV6-2/TRBV6-3,TRBD1,TGTGCCAGCAGTTACGGGGGACAGGTAAACAATGAGCAGTTCTTC,CASSYGGQVNNEQFF
TRBJ2-7,many,TRBV5-6,TRBD2,TGTGCCAGTAGAGGTATAGCGGGAGAGTACGAGCAGTACTTC,CASRGIAGEYEQYF
TRBJ1-2,.,TRBV11-3,.,TGTGCCAGCAGCTTAGAGATGGGCAGGGCTGGCTACACCTTC,CASSLEMGRAGYTF
TRBJ1-1,many,TRBV12-3/TRBV12-4,.,TGTGCCAGCAGTTTACGATTAGCCGGGTCCGAAGCTTTCTTT,CASSLRLAGSEAFF
TRBJ2-5,many,TRBV7-8,TRBD1,TGTGCCAGCAGCCTGTACAGGGGGCAAGAGACCCAGTACTTC,CASSLYRGQETQYF
TRBJ1-2,few,TRBV2,.,TGTGCCAGCAGTGCCGAGGTCGTGGCGGGCTACACCTTC,CASSAEVVAGYTF
TRBJ2-3,.,TRBV5-4,.,TGTGCCAGCAGCTTGGTGGAGGGGCCCACAGATACGCAGTATTTT,CASSLVEGPTDTQYF
TRBJ2-2,few,TRBV12-5,.,TGTGCTAGTGGCCGGGGAGGGAACACCGGGGAGCTGTTTTTT,CASGRGGNTGELFF
TRBJ2-3,many,TRBV7-2,TRBD2,TGTGCCAGCAGCTTACGGGGGGGCCCAGATACGCAGTATTTT,CASSLRGGPDTQYF
TRBJ2-2,few,TRBV4-1,TRBD1,TGCGCCAGCATCAAACGCCACCCCCGACAGGGTGTCGGGGAGCTGTTTTTT,CASIKRHPRQGVGELFF
TRBJ2-6,few,TRBV20-1,.,TGCAGTGCTAGACCCCTGGGGGCGAGCTCTGGGGCCAACGTCCTGACTTTC,CSARPLGASSGANVLTF
TRBJ2-1,many,TRBV7-6,.,TGTGCCAGCAGCTGGGGCGGAGGACTGTATAATGAGCAGTTCTTC,CASSWGGGLYNEQFF
TRBJ1-1,.,TRBV12-3/TRBV12-4,.,TGTGCCAGCAGTCCTTTTGGGCAGGGATCTGAAGCTTTCTTT,CASSPFGQGSEAFF
TRBJ2-1,.,TRBV20-1,.,TGCAGTGCTAGAGTCGCAGGGAGGAGAAACTACAATGAGCAGTTCTTC,CSARVAGRRNYNEQFF
TRBJ1-1,few,TRBV6-1,.,TGTGCCAGCGAGGGGGGGCGCCTGCTGGACACTGAAGCTTTCTTT,CASEGGRLLDTEAFF
TRBJ1-5,.,TRBV6-8,TRBD1,TGTGCCAGCAGGGCGACAGGGGTCGGGGGCAATCAGCCCCAGCATTTT,CASRATGVGGNQPQHF
TRBJ1-2,.,TRBV6-5,.,TGTGCCAGCAGCAATAACAGGGGCTACACCTTC,CASSNNRGYTF
TRBJ2-5,.,TRBV19,TRBD1,TGTGCCAGTAGTCCCGGGACAGGGGGCATAGCGGAGACCGGGGAGACCCAGTACTTC,CASSPGTGGIAETGETQYF
TRBJ1-5,few,TRBV6-2/TRBV6-3,.,TGTGCCAGCAGTTACCCAGACATGGGCAATCAGCCCCAGCATTTT,CASSYPDMGNQPQHF
TRBJ2-7,few,TRBV7-9,TRBD1,TGTGCCAGCAACCTACGACAGGGCTACGAGCAGTACTTC,CASNLRQGYEQYF
TRBJ2-7,many,TRBV5-4,TRBD2,TGTGCCAGCAGCTTGGTTGTGACTAGCGGTGACTACGAGCAGTACTTC,CASSLVVTSGDYEQYF
TRBJ2-3,.,TRBV7-7,TRBD2,TGTGCTAGCAGCCCAACTAGCGGGGACACAGATACGCAGTATTTT,CASSPTSGDTDTQYF
TRBJ2-1,few,TRBV14,.,TGTGCCAGCAGCACCGTGGGACCGGTACGTCTCGAGCCCTACAATGAGCAGTTCTTC,CASSTVGPVRLEPYNEQFF
TRBJ2-3,.,TRBV6-5,.,TGTGCCAGCCGAAGAACAGGGTTGGTGGATACGCAGTATTTT,CASRRTGLVDTQYF
TRBJ2-1,.,TRBV7-4,.,TGTGCCAGCAGCTTACAGCTTGAGCAGTTCTTC,CASSLQLEQFF
TRBJ1-5,.,TRBV3-1,.,TGTGCCAGCAGCCAGATAAATCAGCCCCAGCATTTT,CASSQINQPQHF
TRBJ1-1,.,TRBV10-3,.,TGTGCCATCAGTGAGTCTACCCTACGAGCTTTCTTT,CAISESTLRAFF
TRBJ2-2,few,TRBV12-3/TRBV12-4,TRBD2,TGTGCCAGCAGTTTTGGACTAGCGGGAGGGCCCGGGGAGCTGTTTTTT,CASSFGLAGGPGELFF
TRBJ2-2,few,TRBV5-4,.,TGTGCCAGCAGCTTGCCTAGCGCGGGAACGCTCGGGGAGCTGTTTTTT,CASSLPSAGTLGELFF
TRBJ2-2,.,TRBV27,.,TGTGCCAGCAGCCACGGAGGCGGGGAGCTGTTTTTT,CASSHGGGELFF
TRBJ2-1,.,TRBV5-1,TRBD2,TGCGCCAGCAGCTTGGAAAGCGGGAGCTGGATTGAGCAGTTCTTC,CASSLESGSWIEQFF
TRBJ2-7,.,TRBV18,.,TGTGCCAGCTCACAGACAGAAACCTACGAGCAGTACTTC,CASSQTETYEQYF
TRBJ2-3,many,TRBV7-8,.,TGTGCCAGCAGCTTAGGTCCCGATACGCAGTATTTT,CASSLGPDTQYF
TRBJ2-1,few,TRBV7-2,TRBD2,TGTGCCAGCAGCTTAGCCTGGGGGGGGGGTTACAATGAGCAGTTCTTC,CASSLAWGGGYNEQFF
TRBJ1-1,few,TRBV29-1,.,TGCAGCGCAGACCTCACCCTGAACACTGAAGCTTTCTTT,CSADLTLNTEAFF
TRBJ2-6,.,TRBV9,.,TGTGCCAGCAGCGTAGTAAGTGCTGGGGCCAACGTCCTGACTTTC,CASSVVSAGANVLTF
TRBJ2-1,.,TRBV6-2/TRBV6-3,.,TGTGCCAGCAGGCCCGGTTCCGGGGCTGACAATGAGCAGTTCTTC,CASRPGSGADNEQFF
TRBJ2-1,.,TRBV5-4,TRBD2,TGTGCCAGCAGCCTGGGACTAGCGGGAGGGTCCAATGAGCAGTTCTTC,CASSLGLAGGSNEQFF
TRBJ2-7,few,TRBV7-3,TRBD1,TGTGCCAGCAGCTTAATCGCAGGGGGCGAGCAGTACTTC,CASSLIAGGEQYF
TRBJ2-1,.,TRBV20-1,.,TGCAGTGCTACCTACCCCGGGGGCGGGACGTACAATGAGCAGTTCTTC,CSATYPGGGTYNEQFF
TRBJ2-1,few,TRBV6-2/TRBV6-3,TRBD2,TGTGCCAGCAGACCTACTAGCGGGCCTAGGGAGGGGAATGAGCAGTTCTTC,CASRPTSGPREGNEQFF
TRBJ2-3,.,TRBV15,TRBD2,TGTGCCACCAGCAGAGAACTAGCGGGAGGGCTTGAGAGCACAGATACGCAGTATTTT,CATSRELAGGLESTDTQYF
TRBJ2-7,many,TRBV20-1,.,TGCAGTGCCTACTCACAGGTGGCCTACGAGCAGTACTTC,CSAYSQVAYEQYF
TRBJ1-2,.,TRBV6-1,.,TGTGCCAGCAGCCCCAAACTCGGCCATGGCTACACCTTC,CASSPKLGHGYTF
TRBJ2-3,few,TRBV6-1,TRBD1,TGTGCCAGCACCAGGGGGACAGATACGCAGTATTTT,CASTRGTDTQYF
TRBJ2-3,few,TRBV11-2,.,TGTGCCAGCAGCTTAAGCCCGGAGGGGGCAGATACGCAGTATTTT,CASSLSPEGADTQYF
TRBJ2-1,many,TRBV12-3/TRBV12-4,TRBD2,TGTGCCAGCAGCCTTCCGCCTTTACTAGCGGGAGGTCATGAGCAGTTCTTC,CASSLPPLLAGGHEQFF
TRBJ2-1,.,TRBV7-9,.,TGTGCCAGCAGCCCCCCAGTGGAGCAGTTCTTC,CASSPPVEQFF
TRBJ2-7,few,TRBV20-1,.,TGCAGTGCTAGCGCTCGGGACCGACTATCCTACGAGCAGTACTTC,CSASARDRLSYEQYF
TRBJ2-5,few,TRBV7-2,.,TGTGCCAGCAGCCCGACCGGTCGGCCGCAAGAGACCCAGTACTTC,CASSPTGRPQETQYF
TRBJ2-1,.,TRBV6-5,.,TGTGCCAGCAGCTCTAGGATCCCCAAACACAATGAGCAGTTCTTC,CASSSRIPKHNEQFF
TRBJ2-3,.,TRBV7-9,TRBD2,TGTGCCAGCAGCGCTAGCGGCGCGGGGGCAGATACGCAGTATTTT,CASSASGAGADTQYF